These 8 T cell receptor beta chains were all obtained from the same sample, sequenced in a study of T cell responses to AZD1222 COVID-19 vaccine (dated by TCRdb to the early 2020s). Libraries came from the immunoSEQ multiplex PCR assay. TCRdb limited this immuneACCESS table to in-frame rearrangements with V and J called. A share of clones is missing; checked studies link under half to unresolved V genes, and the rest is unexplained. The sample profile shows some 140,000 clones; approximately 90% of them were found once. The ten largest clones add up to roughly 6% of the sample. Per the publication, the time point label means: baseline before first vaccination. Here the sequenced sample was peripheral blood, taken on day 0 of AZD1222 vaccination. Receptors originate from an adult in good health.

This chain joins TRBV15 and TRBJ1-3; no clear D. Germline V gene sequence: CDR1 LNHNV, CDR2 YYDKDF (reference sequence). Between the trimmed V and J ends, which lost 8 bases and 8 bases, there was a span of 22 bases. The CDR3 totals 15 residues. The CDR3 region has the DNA TGTGCCACCGAAAGGGAGAGCGGCAACCCGGACACCATATATTTT. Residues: CATERESGNPDTIYF.

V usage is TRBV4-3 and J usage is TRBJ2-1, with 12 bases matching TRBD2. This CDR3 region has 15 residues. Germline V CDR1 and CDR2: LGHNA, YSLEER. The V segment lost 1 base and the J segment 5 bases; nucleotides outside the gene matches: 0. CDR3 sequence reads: CASSQGLAGDNEQFF. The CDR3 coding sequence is TGCGCCAGCAGCCAAGGACTAGCGGGAGACAATGAGCAGTTCTTC.

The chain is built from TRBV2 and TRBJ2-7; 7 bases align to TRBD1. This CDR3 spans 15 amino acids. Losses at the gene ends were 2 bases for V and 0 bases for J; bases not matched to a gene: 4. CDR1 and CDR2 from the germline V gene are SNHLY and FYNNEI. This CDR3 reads CASSEPQGSSYEQYF. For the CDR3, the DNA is TGTGCCAGCAGTGAACCACAGGGGTCCTCCTACGAGCAGTACTTC. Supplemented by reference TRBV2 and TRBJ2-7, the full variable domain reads EPEVTQTPSHQVTQMGQEVILRCVPISNHLYFYWYRQILGQKVEFLVSFYNNEISEKSEIFDDQFSVERPDGSNFTLKIRSTKLEDSAMYFCASSEPQGSSYEQYFGPGTRLTVT.

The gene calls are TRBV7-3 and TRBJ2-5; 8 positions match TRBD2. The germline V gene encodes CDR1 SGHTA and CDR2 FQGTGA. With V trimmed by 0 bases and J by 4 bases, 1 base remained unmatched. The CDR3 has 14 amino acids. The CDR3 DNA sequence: TGTGCCAGCAGCTTAACAGCGGGAGCAGAGACCCAGTACTTC. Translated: CASSLTAGAETQYF.

CDR3 nucleotides: TGTGCCAGCCTGATAGCGGGAGGGCGCAATGAGCAGTTCTTC. It translates to CASLIAGGRNEQFF. The chain has TRBV7-9 and TRBJ2-1; 11 nucleotides match TRBD2. V shed 8 bases, J shed 6 bases, and the junction held 6 bases outside the gene matches. CDR1 SEHNR and CDR2 FQNEAQ come from the germline V gene (reference sequence). CDR3 length: 14 residues.

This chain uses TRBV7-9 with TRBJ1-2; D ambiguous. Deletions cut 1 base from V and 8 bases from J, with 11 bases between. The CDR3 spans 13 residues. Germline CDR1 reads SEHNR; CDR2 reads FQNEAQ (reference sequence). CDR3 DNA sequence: TGTGCCAGCAGCTTAGGCTCGGGAAAAGGCTACACCTTC. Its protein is CASSLGSGKGYTF. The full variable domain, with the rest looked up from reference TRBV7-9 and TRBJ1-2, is DTGVSQNPRHKITKRGQNVTFRCDPISEHNRLYWYRQTLGQGPEFLTYFQNEAQLEKSRLLSDRFSAERPKGSFSTLEIQRTEQGDSAMYLCASSLGSGKGYTFGSGTRLTVV.

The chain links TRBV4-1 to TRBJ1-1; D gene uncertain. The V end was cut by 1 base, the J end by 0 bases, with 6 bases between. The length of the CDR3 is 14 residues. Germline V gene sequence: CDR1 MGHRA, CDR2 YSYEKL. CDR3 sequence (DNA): TGCGCCAGCAGCCAAGCGCGTCTGAACACTGAAGCTTTCTTT. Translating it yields CASSQARLNTEAFF.

The CDR3 region has the DNA TGTGCCAGCAGTTTCTCCGCCGAGGATGGCTACACCTTC. Translated, it gives CASSFSAEDGYTF. The rearrangement uses TRBV28 and TRBJ1-2; D not certain. Per germline, CDR1 MDHEN and CDR2 SYDVKM. The CDR3 is made up of 13 amino acids. Between the trimmed V and J ends, which lost 3 bases and 6 bases, there was a span of 11 bases.